Reported below is one T cell receptor beta chain. Its specificity is unknown. Libraries were prepared by immunoSEQ multiplex PCR; TCRdb keeps only in-frame clonotypes and omits some of them. The sample holds tens of thousands of clones, approximately 90% seen once. This related bone marrow graft donor gave peripheral blood on the day of marrow donation. The germline V gene has CDR1 SNHLY and CDR2 FYNNEI. V was pared by 6 bases and J by 5 bases, with 26 bases between. CDR3 length: 17 residues. This entry comes from a study of T cells after posttransplantation cyclophosphamide. Study-level points and caveats: TRB overlap between skin or GI tissue T cells and blood was limited. Later blood repertoires were often dominated by clones from the donor CD8+ memory compartment. Recipient CMV seropositivity and CMV reactivation strongly tracked TRB clonality.

This TCR came from a woman in her 50s in good health and a related stem cell transplant donor. This chain connects TRBV2 to TRBJ2-7; tentatively, D is TRBD1 (6 bases). The specimen was PBMCs. The CDR3: CASRPGAGPRLGNEQYF. The DNA for the CDR3 is TGTGCCAGCAGGCCAGGGGCAGGGCCCCGACTGGGAAACGAGCAGTACTTC.